These T cell receptor beta chains were read from a single sample in a study of molecular identifiers for immune sequencing clone quantification. TCRdb recomputed calls from the PCR reads with MiXCR, one row per CDR3 protein. The sample has about 89,000 distinct CDR3 sequences; roughly 19% are singletons. The specimen was naive CD8+ T cells from blood, with Jurkat cell RNA spiked in. All receptors derive from a human donor in good health. Some libraries in this study had Jurkat cell RNA spiked in. Both conserved end residues are part of each CDR3. A D gene is named only where the DNA matches it firmly. Not every row has a clone size; where given, it reads once, few, many or a size class.

>TRBD1|many|TRBV20-1|TRBJ2-7
TGCAGTGCTAGATCGACAGGGGAGTTCGAGCAGTACTTC
CSARSTGEFEQYF
>.|many|TRBV4-1|TRBJ2-7
TGCGCCAGCAGCCAGTTCAAGGGGTACGAGCAGTACTTC
CASSQFKGYEQYF
>.|many|TRBV3-1|TRBJ1-1
TGTGCCAGCACCCCAAGAGGGGCTGGCGGCACTGAAGCTTTCTTT
CASTPRGAGGTEAFF
>.|.|TRBV5-6|TRBJ2-5
TGTGCCAGCCTCGGGGTCCAAGAGACCCAGTACTTC
CASLGVQETQYF
>.|few|TRBV19|TRBJ1-1
TGTGCCACCCAGAAACCCACAGGGACGATCGCTGAAGCTTTCTTT
CATQKPTGTIAEAFF
>TRBD1|many|TRBV10-2|TRBJ2-1
TGCGCCAGCAGTGAATTGGGACAGGGGGCTAATGAGCAGTTCTTC
CASSELGQGANEQFF
>.|many|TRBV30|TRBJ2-7
TGTGCCTGGAGTGTAAAGGGAAGCTCCTACGAGCAGTACTTC
CAWSVKGSSYEQYF
>.|many|TRBV4-1|TRBJ1-5
TGCGCCAGCAGCGAAGGACAGTGGGATCAGCCCCAGCATTTT
CASSEGQWDQPQHF
>.|many|TRBV4-3|TRBJ1-1
TGCGCCAGCAGCCAGGCCGTCGGCGCCTCGAACACTGAAGCTTTCTTT
CASSQAVGASNTEAFF
>TRBD1|few|TRBV12-3/TRBV12-4|TRBJ2-5
TGTGCCAGCAGTCCGTGGGACAGGGAAGAGACCCAGTACTTC
CASSPWDREETQYF
>TRBD1|many|TRBV7-9|TRBJ2-3
TGTGCCAGCAGCCCGAAACCGGGACAGGGGCCCGTAGATACGCAGTATTTT
CASSPKPGQGPVDTQYF
>TRBD1|.|TRBV5-6|TRBJ2-7
TGTGCCAGCAGCTTCGGACAGGGGGGCCGTGAGCGGTACTTC
CASSFGQGGRERYF
>TRBD1|few|TRBV20-1|TRBJ2-7
TGCAGTGCTAGAGATCGCCGACAGGGGAACGAGCAGTACTTC
CSARDRRQGNEQYF
>TRBD1|few|TRBV7-9|TRBJ2-7
TGTGCCAGCAGCTTTCGACAGGGGGGCGGGGAGCAGTACTTC
CASSFRQGGGEQYF
>TRBD2|many|TRBV9|TRBJ2-3
TGTGCCAGCAGCCCCTCGGGACTAAGCCTCAGCACAGATACGCAGTATTTT
CASSPSGLSLSTDTQYF
>TRBD1|many|TRBV7-9|TRBJ2-7
TGTGCCAGCAGCCCCCGCACCCTCGGGACAGGACTTTTCTACGAGCAGTACTTC
CASSPRTLGTGLFYEQYF
>.|many|TRBV29-1|TRBJ2-7
TGCAGCGTTGTGGGCCGGGGCGAGCAGTACTTC
CSVVGRGEQYF
>TRBD2|many|TRBV15|TRBJ2-3
TGTGCCACCAGCAGAGTGGCTAGCGGGAGGTGGAGCACAGATACGCAGTATTTT
CATSRVASGRWSTDTQYF
>.|many|TRBV11-2|TRBJ1-2
TGTGCCAGCGGGAGGACGGTGGACGATGGCTACACCTTC
CASGRTVDDGYTF
>.|many|TRBV7-9|TRBJ2-4
TGTGCCAGCAGCCCCGACAGCGGAAAAAACATTCAGTACTTC
CASSPDSGKNIQYF
>TRBD2|many|TRBV7-3|TRBJ2-1
TGTGCCAGCAGCTTAGCTCTAGCGGGATACAATGAGCAGTTCTTC
CASSLALAGYNEQFF
>TRBD2|many|TRBV3-1|TRBJ2-2
TGTGCCAGCAGCCGGGGACTAGCGGGGGCGAACACCGGGGAGCTGTTTTTT
CASSRGLAGANTGELFF
>.|many|TRBV28|TRBJ1-1
TGTGCCAGCAGTTTAAATCCGGGAATAGGGACTGAAGCTTTCTTT
CASSLNPGIGTEAFF
>TRBD1|many|TRBV7-9|TRBJ1-4
TGTGCCAGCAGCTCCGTCCCGGGACAGTCAACTAATGAAAAACTGTTTTTT
CASSSVPGQSTNEKLFF
>.|.|TRBV28|TRBJ2-7
TGTGCCAGCAGCCGTCTGGGCGCCGGCGGGTACTTC
CASSRLGAGGYF
>TRBD1|many|TRBV6-2/TRBV6-3|TRBJ2-7
TGTGCCAGCAGCCCCCTGACAGGGCCTCGGGAGCAGTACTTC
CASSPLTGPREQYF
>.|many|TRBV6-2/TRBV6-3|TRBJ2-1
TGTGCCAGCAGGATAGGGGGCGGGATGAATGAGCAGTTCTTC
CASRIGGGMNEQFF
>.|many|TRBV3-1|TRBJ1-1
TGTGCCAGCAGCCAAGATCTGGGGGCGAGCACTGAAGCTTTCTTT
CASSQDLGASTEAFF
>TRBD2|many|TRBV28|TRBJ2-5
TGTGCCAGCCTCCCGGGACTAGCGGGAGGAGAGACCCAGTACTTC
CASLPGLAGGETQYF
>TRBD2|.|TRBV28|TRBJ2-1
TGTGCCAGCAGTCCAAACGGCGGGGGGTTCTACAATGAGCAGTTCTTC
CASSPNGGGFYNEQFF
>.|many|TRBV7-3|TRBJ2-3
TGTGCCAGCAGCTCGTCGGGAGTCTACACAGATACGCAGTATTTT
CASSSSGVYTDTQYF
>.|many|TRBV6-2/TRBV6-3|TRBJ1-5
TGTGCCAGCAGTTACTTTTCGGCAGCCATCCCTAGCAATCAGCCCCAGCATTTT
CASSYFSAAIPSNQPQHF
>.|many|TRBV18|TRBJ2-3
TGTGCCAGCTCACCGACTAACAGAGTCACAGATACGCAGTATTTT
CASSPTNRVTDTQYF
>.|many|TRBV7-9|TRBJ2-7
TGTGCCAGCAGCTTAGCGGAGGACTACGAGCAGTACTTC
CASSLAEDYEQYF
>.|many|TRBV2|TRBJ1-2
TGTGCCAGCAGTGATTGGGGGGAAGTAGACTATGGCTACACCTTC
CASSDWGEVDYGYTF
>.|.|TRBV20-1|TRBJ1-2
TGCAGTGCTAGAGACAGGGAGGACTATGGCTACACCTTC
CSARDREDYGYTF
>TRBD2|many|TRBV4-3|TRBJ2-3
TGCGCCAGCAGCCGAGTGTTTAGCGGGGGGGACACAGATACGCAGTATTTT
CASSRVFSGGDTDTQYF
>.|many|TRBV27|TRBJ2-3
TGTGCCAGCAGCCGGACTGCGGGTGTGGCAGATACGCAGTATTTT
CASSRTAGVADTQYF
>.|few|TRBV7-2|TRBJ2-1
TGTGCCAACAGCTTACGGACCTTCAGCTCCTACAATGAGCAGCTCTTC
CANSLRTFSSYNEQLF
>.|many|TRBV6-5|TRBJ1-4
TGTGCCAGCAGTTCGGGTACACCCCGACCCAATGAAAAACTGTTTTTT
CASSSGTPRPNEKLFF
>.|few|TRBV6-1|TRBJ2-3
TGTGCCAGCAGTGAGGTCTCTCCCCGATTCACAGATACGCAGTATTTT
CASSEVSPRFTDTQYF
>TRBD2|many|TRBV5-6|TRBJ2-3
TGTGCCAGCAGCTTCCTAGCGGACACAGATACGCAGTATTTT
CASSFLADTDTQYF
>.|.|TRBV20-1|TRBJ2-7
TGCAGTGCTAGGTATGGAGGGTTCGAGCAGTACTTC
CSARYGGFEQYF
>TRBD2|many|TRBV14|TRBJ2-7
TGTGCCACCTCGACTAGCGTCTACGAGCAGTACTTC
CATSTSVYEQYF
>TRBD1|many|TRBV10-3|TRBJ2-7
TGTGCCATCAGCCTGGACAGGGGGAACGAGCAGTACTTC
CAISLDRGNEQYF
>TRBD1|many|TRBV7-6|TRBJ2-3
TGTGCCAGCAGCTCAACCAGGTCGGGCTTCGGACAGGGCACAGATACGCAGTATTTT
CASSSTRSGFGQGTDTQYF
>TRBD1|many|TRBV2|TRBJ2-1
TGTGCCAGCAGGGGGACAGGGGACCCTGAGCAGTTCTTC
CASRGTGDPEQFF
>.|many|TRBV29-1|TRBJ1-1
TGCAGCGGGGCAACGGGAGGGGAAGCTTTCTTT
CSGATGGEAFF
>.|many|TRBV12-3/TRBV12-4|TRBJ2-2
TGTGCCAGCAGCCTGACAACGAACACCGGGGAGCTGTTTTTT
CASSLTTNTGELFF
>TRBD2|many|TRBV27|TRBJ2-2
TGTGCCAGCAGTTTACTGGGACTAGCGGAAGATCAGAACACCGGGGAGCTGTTTTTT
CASSLLGLAEDQNTGELFF
>TRBD2|many|TRBV11-1|TRBJ2-3
TGTGCCAGCAAACGCCAGCGGGATCCTATCAGCACAGATACGCAGTATTTT
CASKRQRDPISTDTQYF
>TRBD1|.|TRBV5-5|TRBJ1-4
TGTGCCAGCAGCTTGGGGACAGGCGGATTTGCAACTAATGAAAAACTGTTTTTT
CASSLGTGGFATNEKLFF
>TRBD2|many|TRBV6-6|TRBJ2-3
TGTGCCAGCAGTTACCCCGGGACTAGTTCAGATACGCAGTATTTT
CASSYPGTSSDTQYF
>TRBD2|.|TRBV5-1|TRBJ2-7
TGCGCCAGCAGCGCCTATAGCGGGAGTACGTACGAGCAGTACTTC
CASSAYSGSTYEQYF
>.|many|TRBV5-5|TRBJ1-5
TGTGCCAGCAGCTTCTACAGTAGTCCAAATCAGCCCCAGCATTTT
CASSFYSSPNQPQHF
>.|few|TRBV27|TRBJ2-6
TGTGCCAGCAGATCCACTAGCTCTGGGGCCAACGTCCTGACTTTC
CASRSTSSGANVLTF
>.|many|TRBV7-2|TRBJ2-7
TGTGCCAGCAGCTCCCTCCTAGCGTTCCCTGCCTACGAGCAGTACTTC
CASSSLLAFPAYEQYF
>.|.|TRBV11-2|TRBJ2-2
TGTGCCAGCAGCTTAGTAGCGCAGGCCACCGGGGAGCTGTTTTTT
CASSLVAQATGELFF